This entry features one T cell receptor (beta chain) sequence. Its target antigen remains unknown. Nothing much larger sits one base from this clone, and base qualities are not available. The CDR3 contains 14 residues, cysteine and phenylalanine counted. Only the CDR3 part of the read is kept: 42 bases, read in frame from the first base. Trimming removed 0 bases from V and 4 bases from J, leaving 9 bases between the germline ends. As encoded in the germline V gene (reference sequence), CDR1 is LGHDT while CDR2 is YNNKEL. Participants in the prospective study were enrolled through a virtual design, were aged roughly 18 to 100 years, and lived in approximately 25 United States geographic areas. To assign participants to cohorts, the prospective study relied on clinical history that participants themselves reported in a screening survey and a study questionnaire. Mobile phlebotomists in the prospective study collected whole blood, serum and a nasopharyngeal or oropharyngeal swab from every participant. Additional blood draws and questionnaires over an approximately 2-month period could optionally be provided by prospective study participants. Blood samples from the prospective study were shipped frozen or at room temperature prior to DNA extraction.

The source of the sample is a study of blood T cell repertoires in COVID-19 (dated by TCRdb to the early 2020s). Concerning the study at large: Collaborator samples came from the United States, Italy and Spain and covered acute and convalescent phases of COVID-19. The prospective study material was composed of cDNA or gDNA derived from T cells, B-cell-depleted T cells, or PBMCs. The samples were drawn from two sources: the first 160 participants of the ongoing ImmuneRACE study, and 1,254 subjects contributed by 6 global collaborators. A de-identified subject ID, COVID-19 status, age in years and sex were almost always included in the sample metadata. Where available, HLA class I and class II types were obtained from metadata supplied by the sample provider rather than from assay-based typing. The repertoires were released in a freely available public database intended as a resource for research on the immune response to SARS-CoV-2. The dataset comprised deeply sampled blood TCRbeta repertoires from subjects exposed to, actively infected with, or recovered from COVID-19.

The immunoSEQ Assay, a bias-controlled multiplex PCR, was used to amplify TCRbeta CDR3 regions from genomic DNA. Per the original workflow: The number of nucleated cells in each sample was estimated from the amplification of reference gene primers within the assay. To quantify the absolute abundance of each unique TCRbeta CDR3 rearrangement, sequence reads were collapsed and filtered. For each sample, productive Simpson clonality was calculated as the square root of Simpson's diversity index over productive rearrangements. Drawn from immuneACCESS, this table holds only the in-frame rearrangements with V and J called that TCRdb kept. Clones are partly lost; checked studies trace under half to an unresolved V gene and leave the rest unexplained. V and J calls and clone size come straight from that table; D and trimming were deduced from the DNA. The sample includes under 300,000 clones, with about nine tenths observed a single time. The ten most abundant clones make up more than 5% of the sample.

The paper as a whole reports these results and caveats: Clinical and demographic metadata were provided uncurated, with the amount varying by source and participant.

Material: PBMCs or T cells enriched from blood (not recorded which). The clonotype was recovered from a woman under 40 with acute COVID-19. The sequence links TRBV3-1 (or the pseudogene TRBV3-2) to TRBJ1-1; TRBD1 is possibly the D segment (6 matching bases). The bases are TGTGCCAGCAGCCAAGAGATAGGGGGCACTGAAGCTTTCTTT. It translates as CASSQEIGGTEAFF.